These T cell receptor beta chains were read from a single sample in a study of blood T cell repertoires in COVID-19. Measured with immunoSEQ multiplex PCR; TCRdb has only the in-frame clones, and not every one. The repertoire includes approximately 220,000 clones, around 88% of them detected once, and roughly 7.6% sits in the top ten. Input material: peripheral blood. The receptors stem from a woman between 45 and 65 years old with acute or convalescent COVID-19. Both conserved end residues are part of each CDR3.

j_call: TRBJ2-1; v_call: TRBV6-6; cdr3_aa: CASSHRGPSHNEQFF
j_call: TRBJ2-7; v_call: TRBV16; cdr3_aa: CASSLDRYEQYF
j_call: TRBJ2-5; v_call: TRBV2; cdr3_aa: CASSEAGLAGGETQYF
j_call: TRBJ1-5; v_call: TRBV3-1/TRBV3-2; cdr3_aa: CASSQVENQPQHF
j_call: TRBJ1-5; v_call: TRBV3-1/TRBV3-2; cdr3_aa: CASSQGRGHQPQHF
j_call: TRBJ1-5; v_call: TRBV3-1/TRBV3-2; cdr3_aa: CASSLGQGASQPQHF
j_call: TRBJ2-1; v_call: TRBV28; cdr3_aa: CASSSRLVMGEQFF
j_call: TRBJ2-2; v_call: TRBV7-9; cdr3_aa: CASSLLPLGLRSGELFF
j_call: TRBJ1-5; v_call: TRBV27; cdr3_aa: CASSLGALSNQPQHF
j_call: TRBJ2-7; v_call: TRBV5-1; cdr3_aa: CASSGVADRGLREQYF
j_call: TRBJ1-5; v_call: TRBV6-1; cdr3_aa: CASSGGTGHSNQPQHF
j_call: TRBJ2-7; v_call: TRBV6-5; cdr3_aa: CASSYSKSSYEQYF
j_call: TRBJ2-1; v_call: TRBV20-1; cdr3_aa: CSASSGDEQFF
j_call: TRBJ1-5; v_call: TRBV24-1; cdr3_aa: CATSDPQGPNQPQHF
j_call: TRBJ2-7; v_call: TRBV29-1; cdr3_aa: CSVGTGTGGSYEQYF
j_call: TRBJ2-1; v_call: TRBV7-2; cdr3_aa: CASSSFGLAGGYNEQFF
j_call: TRBJ2-7; v_call: TRBV6-6; cdr3_aa: CASSYLGDSREQYF
j_call: TRBJ1-2; v_call: TRBV28; cdr3_aa: CASSLGRARGYTF
j_call: TRBJ2-1; v_call: TRBV11-1; cdr3_aa: CASSLGTIDEQFF
j_call: TRBJ1-1; v_call: TRBV5-1; cdr3_aa: CASSFESPNTEAFF
j_call: TRBJ2-7; v_call: TRBV5-8; cdr3_aa: CASSTNRDRFGSYEQYF
j_call: TRBJ2-5; v_call: TRBV5-1; cdr3_aa: CASSFILAGVGGETQYF
j_call: TRBJ2-2; v_call: TRBV1; cdr3_aa: CTSDSDTGELFF
j_call: TRBJ2-7; v_call: TRBV5-5; cdr3_aa: CASSFGDRSYEQYF
j_call: TRBJ2-3; v_call: TRBV6-5; cdr3_aa: CASSYSGSRTDTQYF
j_call: TRBJ2-7; v_call: TRBV5-1; cdr3_aa: CASSLMGTSLEQYF
j_call: TRBJ2-5; v_call: TRBV7-2; cdr3_aa: CASSLGLAGPQETQYF
j_call: TRBJ2-7; v_call: TRBV28; cdr3_aa: CASSTPLDSLTADEQYF
j_call: TRBJ2-5; v_call: TRBV6-1; cdr3_aa: CASSEAAGGPETQYF
j_call: TRBJ2-7; v_call: TRBV3-1/TRBV3-2; cdr3_aa: CASSQLAGVYEQYF
j_call: TRBJ2-3; v_call: TRBV7-9; cdr3_aa: CASSFQEGFTDTQYF
j_call: TRBJ2-3; v_call: TRBV27; cdr3_aa: CASSLLGTTNTDTQYF
j_call: TRBJ2-1; v_call: TRBV19; cdr3_aa: CASSSRADEQFF
j_call: TRBJ2-7; v_call: TRBV28; cdr3_aa: CASSLTRSGYEQYF
j_call: TRBJ1-1; v_call: TRBV7-8; cdr3_aa: CASSRDGHKNTEAFF
j_call: TRBJ1-6; v_call: TRBV5-1; cdr3_aa: CASSLGGTGEPLHF
j_call: TRBJ2-2; v_call: TRBV2; cdr3_aa: CASTKKAGGGTGELFF
j_call: TRBJ2-7; v_call: TRBV19; cdr3_aa: CASSGLAGGVDEQYF
j_call: TRBJ2-5; v_call: TRBV5-1; cdr3_aa: CASSLAGETQYF
j_call: TRBJ1-2; v_call: TRBV28; cdr3_aa: CASRPQRDRSRGDNYGYTF
j_call: TRBJ2-7; v_call: TRBV4-1; cdr3_aa: CASSQASTYEQYF